The 32 T cell receptor beta chains below all came from one sample that was sequenced in a study of T cell responses to AZD1222 COVID-19 vaccine. The data were produced by immunoSEQ multiplex PCR, yet TCRdb's version contains in-frame clones alone and is incomplete. The sample records around 150,000 clones, approximately 94% being singletons. Sequences were derived from peripheral blood, sampled 28 days after the second AZD1222 dose. These receptors originate from an adult who received the AZD1222 COVID-19 vaccine.

The chain couples TRBV30 to TRBJ2-1, with 7 bases aligning to TRBD1. V lost 1 base, J lost 5 bases, and 8 bases stayed unmatched. Per germline, CDR1 GTSNPN and CDR2 SVGIG (reference sequence). This CDR3 has 15 amino acids. CDR3 sequence: CAWSGGRGLDNEQFF. CDR3 nucleotides: TGTGCCTGGAGTGGAGGCAGGGGGTTAGACAATGAGCAGTTCTTC.

The rearrangement uses TRBV30 and TRBJ2-7; the match to TRBD1 covers 8 bases. The germline V gene has CDR1 GTSNPN and CDR2 SVGIG (reference sequence). The CDR3 spans 14 residues. V dropped 0 bases and J dropped 4; count of bases not matched to a gene: 5. The CDR3 sequence is CAWSVGQAMYEQYF. The CDR3, as DNA: TGTGCCTGGAGTGTGGGACAGGCGATGTACGAGCAGTACTTC.

This chain links TRBV30 with TRBJ2-1, with TRBD1 matching over 8 bases. Germline V lookup: CDR1 GTSNPN, CDR2 SVGIG (reference sequence). Trimming removed 5 bases from V and 2 bases from J; junction bases left unmatched: 5. The length of the CDR3 is 14 residues. The CDR3 DNA reads TGTGCCTGGTGTTACAGGGGGGCCTACAATGAGCAGTTCTTC. It codes for CAWCYRGAYNEQFF.

This chain joins TRBV5-1 and TRBJ2-1, with D maybe TRBD2 (5 bases). Germline CDR1 SGHRS, CDR2 YFSETQ. The CDR3 contains 14 residues. Trimming shortened V by 7 bases and J by 8 bases, and 19 bases separated the two germline ends. The CDR3, as DNA: TGCGCCAGCGGCCGGCAGCTGAGGGTTGATGAGCAGTTCTTC. It yields the protein CASGRQLRVDEQFF.

The chain links TRBV2 to TRBJ2-2; D possibly matches TRBD1 or TRBD2 (6 bases each). Trimming stripped 6 bases from V and 6 bases from J, with 17 bases between. CDR3 length equals 15 residues. The germline gives CDR1 SNHLY, CDR2 FYNNEI. This CDR3 is CASRGGVGRAGELFF. CDR3 sequence (DNA): TGTGCCAGCAGGGGGGGCGTAGGACGGGCCGGGGAGCTGTTTTTT. Supplemented by reference TRBV2 and TRBJ2-2, the full variable domain reads EPEVTQTPSHQVTQMGQEVILRCVPISNHLYFYWYRQILGQKVEFLVSFYNNEISEKSEIFDDQFSVERPDGSNFTLKIRSTKLEDSAMYFCASRGGVGRAGELFFGEGSRLTVL.

This rearrangement joins TRBV6-1 to TRBJ1-2, with 7 bases lining up with TRBD1. Per germline, CDR1 MNHNS and CDR2 SASEGT. V shed 1 base and J 6 bases; nucleotides not matched to a gene: 8. This CDR3 spans 15 amino acids. Here the CDR3 reads CASSEGRGGADGYTF. The CDR3 DNA is TGTGCCAGCAGTGAAGGTAGAGGGGGCGCGGATGGCTACACCTTC.

This chain connects TRBV7-2 to TRBJ1-5; D possibly corresponds to TRBD1 (5 bases). CDR1 and CDR2 (germline): SGHTA, FQGNSA. The CDR3 is 13 residues long. V lost 1 base to trimming and J lost 11 bases, with 12 bases between them. The CDR3 DNA reads TGTGCCAGCAGCTTAGTTTTCATAGGGGCCCAGCATTTT. Translated, it gives CASSLVFIGAQHF.

This rearrangement joins TRBV29-1 to TRBJ2-1; 14 nucleotides line up with TRBD2. CDR1 SQVTM and CDR2 ANQGSEA come from the germline V gene. With V trimmed by 3 bases and J by 6 bases, 4 bases remained unmatched. The CDR3 length is 15 residues. The CDR3, as DNA: TGCAGCGTTGAGAGGGGGACTAGCGGGAGCAATGAGCAGTTCTTC. It encodes CSVERGTSGSNEQFF.

The rearrangement joins TRBV27 to TRBJ1-2, with D perhaps matching TRBD1 (5 bases). Trimming pared 8 bases from V and 4 bases from J, leaving 17 bases between. This CDR3 is 14 amino acids long. CDR1 is MNHEY and CDR2 is SMNVEV in the germline V gene (reference sequence). Written as DNA, the CDR3 is TGTGCCAGCGGGCCGGGGGGTTGGGGCTATGGCTACACCTTC. Its translation is CASGPGGWGYGYTF.

The rearrangement uses TRBV11-2 and TRBJ1-3; D is unclear. This CDR3 contains 15 residues. The germline V gene has CDR1 SGHAT and CDR2 FQNNGV. Trimming left V 1 base short and J 6 bases short, with 13 bases between. The CDR3 region is CASSLGWDPTNTIYF. The DNA for the CDR3 is TGTGCCAGCAGCTTAGGTTGGGATCCCACAAACACCATATATTTT.

This chain uses TRBV7-2 with TRBJ1-1, with 8 bases matching TRBD1. The CDR3 contains 15 residues. Germline V gene sequence: CDR1 SGHTA, CDR2 FQGNSA. Trimming removed 5 bases from V and 4 bases from J; junction bases left unmatched: 9. CDR3 nucleotide sequence: TGTGCCAGCAGCGCCAGGACAGGGACGGGCACTGAAGCTTTCTTT. Translated, it gives CASSARTGTGTEAFF. The full variable domain, completed using reference TRBV7-2 and TRBJ1-1, is GAGVSQSPSNKVTEKGKDVELRCDPISGHTALYWYRQSLGQGLEFLIYFQGNSAPDKSGLPSDRFSAERTGGSVSTLTIQRTQQEDSAVYLCASSARTGTGTEAFFGQGTRLTVV.

The J gene is TRBJ1-5, the V gene TRBV7-2; D remains ambiguous. From germline, CDR1 is SGHTA and CDR2 FQGNSA. The CDR3 runs 15 residues. V shed 1 base and J shed 3 bases, with 10 bases lying between them. The CDR3 region is CASSLGGGSNQPQHF. CDR3 in DNA: TGTGCCAGCAGCTTAGGAGGAGGGTCCAATCAGCCCCAGCATTTT.

The chain couples TRBV5-1 to TRBJ2-3, with D possibly TRBD1 on 5 matching bases. V lost 2 bases and J lost 4, with 14 bases in between. The germline gives CDR1 SGHRS, CDR2 YFSETQ. There are 15 residues in the CDR3. CDR3 bases: TGCGCCAGCAGCTTTCGGGCAGGGCCATCAGATACGCAGTATTTT. Protein sequence: CASSFRAGPSDTQYF.

This chain connects TRBV27 to TRBJ2-2, with D uncertain. The CDR3 spans 16 residues. In germline, CDR1 is MNHEY, CDR2 SMNVEV (reference sequence). Trimming removed 5 bases at V and 1 base at J, with 14 bases between. The CDR3 DNA follows: TGTGCCAGCAGTAGATCAAGCGAGATGAACACCGGGGAGCTGTTTTTT. Its protein is CASSRSSEMNTGELFF.

The chain is built from TRBV11-3 and TRBJ1-1, with D perhaps matching TRBD1 (5 bases). The V gene's germline CDR1 is SGHNT and CDR2 YENEEA. This CDR3 region has 14 residues. Trimming took off 3 bases at V and 2 bases at J, with 10 bases between the two ends. The DNA of the CDR3 is TGTGCCAGCAGCTTTTCAGGGCTAAACACTGAAGCTTTCTTT. It encodes CASSFSGLNTEAFF.

This clone occurred once. The chain links TRBV14 to TRBJ2-1; 10 positions match TRBD1. Per the germline V gene, CDR1 is SGHDN and CDR2 is FVKESK. J gave up 6 bases and V 5 bases, and 7 bases lay outside the gene matches. This CDR3 is 15 amino acids long. The CDR3 protein is CASSIRDRGSNEQFF. The CDR3 DNA sequence: TGTGCCAGCAGCATCCGGGACAGGGGTTCCAATGAGCAGTTCTTC.

The chain joins TRBV10-3 to TRBJ2-7, with 11 bases that match TRBD1. The V gene's germline CDR1 is ENHRY and CDR2 SYGVKD. V shed 8 bases, J shed 4 bases, and the junction held 1 base outside the gene matches. This CDR3 comprises 12 residues. In DNA, the CDR3 is TGTGCCATCGGGGACAGGGGGTACGAGCAGTACTTC. It specifies CAIGDRGYEQYF.

The chain recombines TRBV25-1 with TRBJ2-7; D gene uncertain. Germline V gene data show CDR1 as MGHDK and CDR2 as SYGVNS. There are 16 residues in the CDR3. V gave up 4 bases and J gave up 0 bases, with 16 bases separating them. The CDR3 sequence is CASSGIQGESSYEQYF. The CDR3 DNA sequence: TGTGCCAGCAGTGGAATCCAAGGAGAAAGCTCCTACGAGCAGTACTTC.

This rearrangement joins TRBV10-3 to TRBJ2-3; D is ambiguous. The CDR3 loop spans 11 amino acids. Germline V gives CDR1 ENHRY, CDR2 SYGVKD. V was clipped by 4 bases and J by 10 bases, with 9 bases between them. This CDR3 is CAISGAVAQYF. The CDR3 DNA sequence: TGTGCCATCAGTGGAGCAGTGGCGCAGTATTTT.

V and J are TRBV18 and TRBJ2-3; TRBD2 aligns across 7 bases. Germline V lookup: CDR1 KGHSH, CDR2 LQKENI. The length of the CDR3 is 17 residues. With 6 bases clipped from V and 4 bases from J, the junction kept 16 bases outside the gene matches. The CDR3 region is CASSRLSGSPEADTQYF. CDR3 DNA: TGTGCCAGCTCTAGACTTAGCGGGTCTCCGGAGGCAGATACGCAGTATTTT.

The chain combines TRBV6-1 with TRBJ2-1; D perhaps matches TRBD1 (5 bases). Germline CDR1 is MNHNS and CDR2 is SASEGT. The CDR3 has 13 residues. Trimming left V 1 base short and J 5 bases short, with 6 bases between. The CDR3 sequence is CASSEGTNNEQFF. The CDR3 DNA follows: TGTGCCAGCAGTGAAGGGACAAACAATGAGCAGTTCTTC.

As DNA, the CDR3 is TGCGCCAGCAGCTTGGAGCCGGGCCGCACGGTGAGCGGCTACACCTTC. This codes for CASSLEPGRTVSGYTF. This chain uses TRBV5-1 with TRBJ1-2; D unclear. Per germline, CDR1 SGHRS and CDR2 YFSETQ. The CDR3 runs 16 residues. Trimming removed 0 bases from V and 8 bases from J, with 20 bases in between.

The chain links TRBV20-1 to TRBJ2-5; no clear D gene. Germline V gene sequence: CDR1 DFQATT, CDR2 SNEGSKA (reference sequence). V was cut by 7 bases and J by 1 base, with 7 bases left in between. The CDR3 covers 11 residues. DNA for the CDR3: TGCAGTGTGGATACCCAAGAGACCCAGTACTTC. This sequence encodes CSVDTQETQYF.

The rearrangement uses TRBV19 and TRBJ1-4; 9 bases map to TRBD1. Germline-derived CDR1 and CDR2 are LNHDA and SQIVND (reference sequence). This CDR3 spans 16 amino acids. The J segment lost 3 bases and the V segment lost 5 bases, leaving 7 bases of the junction unmatched. Written as DNA, the CDR3 is TGTGCCAGTAGTCTTCGGACAGGGGTGCCTAATGAAAAACTGTTTTTT. This translates into CASSLRTGVPNEKLFF.

This clone was found once. The J gene is TRBJ1-2, the V gene TRBV6-2 or TRBV6-3; 7 bases map to TRBD1. The CDR3 spans 14 residues. CDR1 is MNHEY and CDR2 is SVGEGT in the germline V gene. V was clipped by 5 bases and J by 2 bases; unmatched bases: 5. CDR3 residues: CASSQGQFNYGYTF. The CDR3, as DNA: TGTGCCAGCAGTCAGGGACAGTTCAACTATGGCTACACCTTC.

This clone was counted once. J is TRBJ2-1 and V is TRBV30; D call uncertain. Germline assignment: CDR1 GTSNPN and CDR2 SVGIG (reference sequence). The CDR3 runs 14 residues. V lost 0 bases, J lost 7 bases, and 13 bases lay in between. CDR3 in DNA: TGTGCCTGGAGTGTACGTGGGCTAGGGAATGAGCAGTTCTTC. Translated: CAWSVRGLGNEQFF.

CDR3 region: CASGLSDRGRSLSGANVLTF. Here the CDR3 DNA reads TGTGCTAGTGGTTTGTCTGACAGGGGACGCTCTCTCTCTGGGGCCAACGTCCTGACTTTC. The chain has TRBV12-5 and TRBJ2-6, with 8 bases matching TRBD1. The ends lost 2 bases at V and 0 bases at J; junction bases unmatched: 12. The germline V gene has CDR1 LGHNT and CDR2 FRNRAP. This CDR3 has 20 amino acids.

This clone has a single count. This rearrangement joins TRBV4-2 to TRBJ2-5; 7 bases fit TRBD2. The CDR3 consists of 15 residues. J gave up 5 bases and V 0 bases, and 6 bases lay outside the gene matches. The germline V gene has CDR1 LGHNA and CDR2 YNFKEQ. The CDR3 spells CASSQDPAGKETQYF. For the CDR3, the DNA is TGTGCCAGCAGCCAAGACCCAGCGGGAAAGGAGACCCAGTACTTC.

The V and J genes are TRBV24-1 and TRBJ2-1, with D possibly being TRBD2 (5 bases). The CDR3 covers 11 residues. Per the germline V gene, CDR1 is KGHDR and CDR2 is SFDVKD. V was pared by 4 bases and J by 10 bases, with 7 bases between. CDR3: CATSDQREQFF. DNA of the CDR3: TGTGCCACCAGTGACCAGCGGGAGCAGTTCTTC.

The rearrangement joins TRBV7-3 to TRBJ2-3; 9 bases are a match to TRBD2. Germline V gives CDR1 SGHTA, CDR2 FQGTGA. The CDR3 length is 15 residues. V dropped 4 bases and J dropped 0; count of bases not matched to a gene: 2. The CDR3 DNA is TGTGCCAGCAGCTCTAGCGGGGCTAGCACAGATACGCAGTATTTT. As protein: CASSSSGASTDTQYF.

The chain carries TRBV3-1 (or the pseudogene TRBV3-2) and TRBJ2-5, with 15 bases that match TRBD2. From germline, CDR1 is LGHDT and CDR2 YNNKEL (reference sequence). CDR3 size: 17 residues. Trimming took 3 bases from V and 3 from J; bases not matched to a gene: 5. The CDR3 coding sequence is TGTGCCAGCAGCCAGATCGGACTAGCGGGAGGGAAAGAGACCCAGTACTTC. Its translation is CASSQIGLAGGKETQYF.

The rearrangement joins TRBV11-3 to TRBJ2-1, with D uncertain. The CDR3 length is 14 residues. V was trimmed by 5 bases and J by 8 bases, leaving 16 bases between them. CDR1 is SGHNT, CDR2 YENEEA, per germline. The CDR3 sequence: CASSGFLDGDEQFF. In DNA, the CDR3 is TGTGCCAGCAGCGGATTCCTAGATGGTGATGAGCAGTTCTTC.